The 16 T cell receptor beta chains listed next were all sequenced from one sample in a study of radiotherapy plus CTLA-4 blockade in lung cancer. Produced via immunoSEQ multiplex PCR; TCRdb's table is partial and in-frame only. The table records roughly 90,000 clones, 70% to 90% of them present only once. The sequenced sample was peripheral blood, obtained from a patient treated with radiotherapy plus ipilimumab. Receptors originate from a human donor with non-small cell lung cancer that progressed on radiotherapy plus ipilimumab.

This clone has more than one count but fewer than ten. CDR3 residues: CASSSRQDGYTF. The DNA for the CDR3 is TGTGCCAGTAGTTCCAGACAGGATGGCTACACCTTC. The chain joins TRBV19 to TRBJ1-2, with D maybe TRBD1 (6 bases). The ends were cut back, 5 bases at V and 6 bases at J, with 10 bases in the middle. Germline CDR1 is LNHDA and CDR2 is SQIVND (reference sequence). The CDR3 loop spans 12 amino acids.

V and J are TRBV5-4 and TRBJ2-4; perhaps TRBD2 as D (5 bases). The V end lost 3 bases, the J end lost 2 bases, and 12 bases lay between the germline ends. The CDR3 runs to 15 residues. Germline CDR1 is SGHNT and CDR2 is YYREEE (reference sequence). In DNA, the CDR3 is TGTGCCAGCAGCTCGGACTCACTCACCAAAAACATTCAGTACTTC. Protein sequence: CASSSDSLTKNIQYF.

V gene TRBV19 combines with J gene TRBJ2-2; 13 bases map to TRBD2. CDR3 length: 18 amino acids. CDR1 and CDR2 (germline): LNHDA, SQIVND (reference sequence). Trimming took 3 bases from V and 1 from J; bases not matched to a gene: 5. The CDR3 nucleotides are TGTGCCAGTAGTATGGGGACTAGCGGGGCTCTGAACACCGGGGAGCTGTTTTTT. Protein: CASSMGTSGALNTGELFF.

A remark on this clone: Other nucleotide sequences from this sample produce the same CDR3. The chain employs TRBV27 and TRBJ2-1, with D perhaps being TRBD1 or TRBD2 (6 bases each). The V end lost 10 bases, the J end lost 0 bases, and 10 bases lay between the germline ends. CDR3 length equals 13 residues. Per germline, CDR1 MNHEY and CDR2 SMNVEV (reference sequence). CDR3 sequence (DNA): TGTGCCATGGGGGGCAGCTCCTACAATGAGCAGTTCTTC. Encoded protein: CAMGGSSYNEQFF.

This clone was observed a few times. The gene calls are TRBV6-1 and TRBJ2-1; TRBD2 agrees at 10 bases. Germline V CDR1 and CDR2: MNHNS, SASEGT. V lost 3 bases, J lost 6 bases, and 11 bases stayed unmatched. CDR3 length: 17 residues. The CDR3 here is CASSEQSGTSVPNEQFF. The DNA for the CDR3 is TGTGCCAGCAGTGAGCAATCCGGGACTAGCGTGCCCAATGAGCAGTTCTTC.

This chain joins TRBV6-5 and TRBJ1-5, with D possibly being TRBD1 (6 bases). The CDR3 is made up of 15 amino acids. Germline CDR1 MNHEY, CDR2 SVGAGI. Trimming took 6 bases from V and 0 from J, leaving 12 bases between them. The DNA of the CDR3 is TGTGCCAGCAGCGGACAGACTATTAGCAATCAGCCCCAGCATTTT. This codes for CASSGQTISNQPQHF.

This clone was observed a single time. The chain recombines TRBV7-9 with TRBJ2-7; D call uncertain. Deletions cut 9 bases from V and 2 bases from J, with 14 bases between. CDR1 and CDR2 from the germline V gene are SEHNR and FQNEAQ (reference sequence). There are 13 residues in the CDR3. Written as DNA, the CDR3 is TGTGCCAGTCGCCCCGGACCCACCTACGAGCAGTACTTC. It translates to CASRPGPTYEQYF.

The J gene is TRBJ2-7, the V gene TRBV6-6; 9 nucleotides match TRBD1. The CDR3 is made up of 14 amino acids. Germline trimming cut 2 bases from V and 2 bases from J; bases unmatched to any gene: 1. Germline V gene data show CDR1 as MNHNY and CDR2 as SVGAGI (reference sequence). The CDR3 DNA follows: TGTGCCAGCAGTTACCGGGACAGGGCCTACGAGCAGTACTTC. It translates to CASSYRDRAYEQYF.

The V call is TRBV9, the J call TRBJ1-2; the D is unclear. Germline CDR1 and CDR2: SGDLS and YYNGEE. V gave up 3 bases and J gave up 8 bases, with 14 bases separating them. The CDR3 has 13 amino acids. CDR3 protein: CASSGRDKWGYTF. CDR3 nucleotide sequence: TGTGCCAGCAGCGGCCGAGACAAATGGGGCTACACCTTC.

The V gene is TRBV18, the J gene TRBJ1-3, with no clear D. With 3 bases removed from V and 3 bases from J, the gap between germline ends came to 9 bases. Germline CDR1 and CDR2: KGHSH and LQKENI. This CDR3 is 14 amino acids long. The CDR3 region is CASSPATLGNTIYF. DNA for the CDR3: TGTGCCAGCTCACCTGCGACACTTGGAAACACCATATATTTT.

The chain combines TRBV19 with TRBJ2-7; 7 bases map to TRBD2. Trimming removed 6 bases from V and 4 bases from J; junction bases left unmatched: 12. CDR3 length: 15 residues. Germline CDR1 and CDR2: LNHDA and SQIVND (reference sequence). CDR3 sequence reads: CASSPFSGRLYEQYF. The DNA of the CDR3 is TGTGCCAGTAGCCCTTTTAGCGGGCGCTTATACGAGCAGTACTTC.

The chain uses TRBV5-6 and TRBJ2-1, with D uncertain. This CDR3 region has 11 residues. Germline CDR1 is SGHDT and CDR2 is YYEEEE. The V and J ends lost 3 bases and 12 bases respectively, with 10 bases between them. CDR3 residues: CASSSDLWQFF. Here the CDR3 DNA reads TGTGCCAGCAGCTCGGACCTGTGGCAGTTCTTC.

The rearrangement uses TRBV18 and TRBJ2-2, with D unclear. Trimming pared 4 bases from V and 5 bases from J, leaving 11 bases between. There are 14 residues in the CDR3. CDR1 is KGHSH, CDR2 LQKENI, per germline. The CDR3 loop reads CASSLGISTGELFF. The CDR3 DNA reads TGTGCCAGCTCACTTGGAATATCTACCGGGGAGCTGTTTTTT. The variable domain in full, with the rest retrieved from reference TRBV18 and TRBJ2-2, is NAGVMQNPRHLVRRRGQEARLRCSPMKGHSHVYWYRQLPEEGLKFMVYLQKENIIDESGMPKERFSAEFPKEGPSILRIQQVVRGDSAAYFCASSLGISTGELFFGEGSRLTVL.

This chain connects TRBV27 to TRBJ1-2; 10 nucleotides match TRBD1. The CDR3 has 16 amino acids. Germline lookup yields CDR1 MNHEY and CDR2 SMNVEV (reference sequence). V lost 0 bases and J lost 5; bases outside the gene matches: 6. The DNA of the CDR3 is TGTGCCAGCAGTTTATCCGGGACAGGGGATCTATATGGCTACACCTTC. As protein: CASSLSGTGDLYGYTF.

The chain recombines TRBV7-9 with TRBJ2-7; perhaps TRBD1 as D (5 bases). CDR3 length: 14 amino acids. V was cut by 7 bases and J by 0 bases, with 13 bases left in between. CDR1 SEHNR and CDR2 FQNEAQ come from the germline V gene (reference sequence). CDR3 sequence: CASTPGHPSYEQYF. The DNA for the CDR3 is TGTGCCAGCACACCCGGACACCCCTCCTACGAGCAGTACTTC.

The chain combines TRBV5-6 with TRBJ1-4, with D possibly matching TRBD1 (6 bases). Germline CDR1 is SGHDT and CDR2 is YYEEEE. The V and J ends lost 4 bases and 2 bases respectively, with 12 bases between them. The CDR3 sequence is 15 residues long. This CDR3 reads CASSGIQGTNEKLFF. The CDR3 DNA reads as TGTGCCAGCAGCGGTATACAGGGTACTAATGAAAAACTGTTTTTT.